The entry that follows covers one T cell receptor (beta chain) sequence. Germline V lookup: CDR1 SGHNT, CDR2 YYREEE (reference sequence). The V gene lost 0 bases and the J gene lost 0 bases, with 15 bases spanning the gap. The CDR3 is 17 residues long. The data derive from a study of OX40 agonist ivuxolimab in advanced cancers. Enrollment shut out patients with autoimmune disease history or systemic immunosuppression. Assay: immunoSEQ multiplex PCR; the TCRdb copy retains only in-frame clones and omits some. The repertoire holds more than 55,000 clones, nearly 90% seen once, with over 9.5% in the top ten.

The sequencing here drew on CD4+ or CD8+ T cells sorted from blood, taken in a trial of the OX40 agonist ivuxolimab. The chain has TRBV5-4 and TRBJ1-1; the D gene is possibly TRBD1 (5 bases). This receptor was identified in an adult with an advanced solid tumor such as melanoma, head and neck, liver or kidney cancer. The CDR3 is CASSLGGARTMNTEAFF. DNA of the CDR3: TGTGCCAGCAGCTTGGGAGGGGCCAGGACTATGAACACTGAAGCTTTCTTT.